This T cell receptor beta chain was observed in a study of T cell changes during pregnancy in multiple sclerosis. Sequencing was performed with immunoSEQ multiplex PCR; in TCRdb, only in-frame clones are kept and a portion is missing. The sample shows roughly 120,000 clones, about 93% of them seen only once. With 10 bases removed from V and 0 bases from J, the gap between germline ends came to 7 bases. This CDR3 is 11 amino acids long. CDR1 and CDR2 (germline): ENHRY, SYGVKD. The sample was peripheral blood, taken before pregnancy. V usage is TRBV10-3 and J usage is TRBJ2-7; possibly TRBD1 for D (5 bases). The TCR comes from a female donor with multiple sclerosis, enrolled in a pregnancy study. The CDR3 bases are TGTGCCACTGGACACTCCTACGAGCAGTACTTC. This encodes CATGHSYEQYF.